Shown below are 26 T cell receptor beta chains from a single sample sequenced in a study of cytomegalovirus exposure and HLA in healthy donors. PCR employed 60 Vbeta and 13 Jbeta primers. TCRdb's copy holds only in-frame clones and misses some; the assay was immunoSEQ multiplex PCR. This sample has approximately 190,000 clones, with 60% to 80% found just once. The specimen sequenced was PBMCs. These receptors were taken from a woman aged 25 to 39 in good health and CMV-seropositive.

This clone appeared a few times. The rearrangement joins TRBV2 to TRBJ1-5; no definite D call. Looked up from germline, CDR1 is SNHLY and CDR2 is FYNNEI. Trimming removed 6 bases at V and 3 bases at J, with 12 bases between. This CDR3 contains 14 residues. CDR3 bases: TGTGCCAGCAGCCAGTCCAACCTCAATCAGCCCCAGCATTTT. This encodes CASSQSNLNQPQHF.

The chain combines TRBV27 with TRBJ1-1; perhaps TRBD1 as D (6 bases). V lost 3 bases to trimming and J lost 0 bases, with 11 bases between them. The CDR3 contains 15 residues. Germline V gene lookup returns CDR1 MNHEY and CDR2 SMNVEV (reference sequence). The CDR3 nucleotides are TGTGCCAGCAGTTTCAGGGGAAACATGAACACTGAAGCTTTCTTT. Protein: CASSFRGNMNTEAFF.

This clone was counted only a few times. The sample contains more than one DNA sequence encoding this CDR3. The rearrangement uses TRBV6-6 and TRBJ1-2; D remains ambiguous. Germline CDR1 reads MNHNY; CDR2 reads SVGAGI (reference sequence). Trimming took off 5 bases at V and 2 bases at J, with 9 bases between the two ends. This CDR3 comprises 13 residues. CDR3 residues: CASSPGVNYGYTF. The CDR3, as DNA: TGTGCCAGCAGTCCGGGAGTAAACTATGGCTACACCTTC.

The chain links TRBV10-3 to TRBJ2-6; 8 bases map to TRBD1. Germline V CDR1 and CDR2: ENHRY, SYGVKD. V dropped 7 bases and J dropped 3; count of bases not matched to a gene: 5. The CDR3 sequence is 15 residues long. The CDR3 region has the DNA TGTGCCATCAACGACAGGGGAGGTGGGGCCAACGTCCTGACTTTC. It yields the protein CAINDRGGGANVLTF.

CDR3 in amino acids: CASSSPTGNNSPLHF. The CDR3 DNA follows: TGTGCCAGCAGCTCACCGACAGGGAATAATTCACCCCTCCACTTT. V and J are TRBV5-4 and TRBJ1-6, with 7 bases lining up with TRBD1. The trim removed 3 bases at V and 5 bases at J, leaving 5 bases unmatched. Per the germline V gene, CDR1 is SGHNT and CDR2 is YYREEE (reference sequence). The CDR3 spans 15 residues.

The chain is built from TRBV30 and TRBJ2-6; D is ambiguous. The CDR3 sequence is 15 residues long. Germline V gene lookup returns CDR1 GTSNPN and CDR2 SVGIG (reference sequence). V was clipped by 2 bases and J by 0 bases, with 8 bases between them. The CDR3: CAWSSASSGANVLTF. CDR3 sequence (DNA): TGTGCCTGGAGTTCCGCGAGCTCTGGGGCCAACGTCCTGACTTTC. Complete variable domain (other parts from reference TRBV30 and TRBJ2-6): SQTIHQWPATLVQPVGSPLSLECTVEGTSNPNLYWYRQAAGRGLQLLFYSVGIGQISSEVPQNLSASRPQDRQFILSSKKLLLSDSGFYLCAWSSASSGANVLTFGAGSRLTVL.

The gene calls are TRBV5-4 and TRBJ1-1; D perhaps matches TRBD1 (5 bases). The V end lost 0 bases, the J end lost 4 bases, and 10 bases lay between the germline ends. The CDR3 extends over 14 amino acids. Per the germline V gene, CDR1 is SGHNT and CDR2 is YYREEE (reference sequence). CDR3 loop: CASSLDSGGTEAFF. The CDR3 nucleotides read TGTGCCAGCAGCTTGGACTCGGGGGGCACTGAAGCTTTCTTT. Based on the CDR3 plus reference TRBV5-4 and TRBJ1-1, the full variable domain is ETGVTQSPTHLIKTRGQQVTLRCSSQSGHNTVSWYQQALGQGPQFIFQYYREEENGRGNFPPRFSGLQFPNYSSELNVNALELDDSALYLCASSLDSGGTEAFFGQGTRLTVV.

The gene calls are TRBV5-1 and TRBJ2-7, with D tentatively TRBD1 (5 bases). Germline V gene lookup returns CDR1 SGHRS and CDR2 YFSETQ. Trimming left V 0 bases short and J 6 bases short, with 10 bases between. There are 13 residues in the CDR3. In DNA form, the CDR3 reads TGCGCCAGCAGCTTGGACAGGCCCAGCGAGCAGTACTTC. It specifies CASSLDRPSEQYF.

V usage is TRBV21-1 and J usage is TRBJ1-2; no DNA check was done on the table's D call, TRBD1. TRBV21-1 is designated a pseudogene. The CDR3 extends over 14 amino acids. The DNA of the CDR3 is TGTGCCAGCAGGGCCGGGACAGGGGCTAGTGGCTACACCTTC. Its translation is CASRAGTGASGYTF.

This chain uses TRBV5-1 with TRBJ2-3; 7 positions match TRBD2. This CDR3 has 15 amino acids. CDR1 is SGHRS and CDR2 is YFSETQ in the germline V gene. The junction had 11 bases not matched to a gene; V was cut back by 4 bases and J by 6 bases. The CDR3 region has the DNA TGCGCCAGCAGCGTAGCGGGCCGGAGGGTTGATACGCAGTATTTT. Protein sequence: CASSVAGRRVDTQYF.

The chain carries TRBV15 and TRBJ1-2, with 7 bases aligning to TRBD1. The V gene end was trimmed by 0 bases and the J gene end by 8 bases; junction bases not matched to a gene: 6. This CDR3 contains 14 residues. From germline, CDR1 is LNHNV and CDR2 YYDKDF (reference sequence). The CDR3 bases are TGTGCCACCAGCAGAGATATAACAGGGGAAGGCTACACCTTC. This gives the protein CATSRDITGEGYTF.

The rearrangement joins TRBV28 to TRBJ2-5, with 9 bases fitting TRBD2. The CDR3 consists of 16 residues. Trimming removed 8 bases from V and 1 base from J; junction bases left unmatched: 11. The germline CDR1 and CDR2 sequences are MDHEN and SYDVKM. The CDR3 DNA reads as TGTGCCAGCCGGCGGGGGGGCCTCCTTACCCAAGAGACCCAGTACTTC. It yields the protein CASRRGGLLTQETQYF. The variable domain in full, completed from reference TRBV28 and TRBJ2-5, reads DVKVTQSSRYLVKRTGEKVFLECVQDMDHENMFWYRQDPGLGLRLIYFSYDVKMKEKGDIPEGYSVSREKKERFSLILESASTNQTSMYLCASRRGGLLTQETQYFGPGTRLLVL.

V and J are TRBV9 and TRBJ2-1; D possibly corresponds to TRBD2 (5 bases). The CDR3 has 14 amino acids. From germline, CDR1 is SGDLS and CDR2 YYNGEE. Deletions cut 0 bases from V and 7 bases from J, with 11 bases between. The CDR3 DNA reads TGTGCCAGCAGCGTAGGAAGTGGGAGAAATGAGCAGTTCTTC. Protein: CASSVGSGRNEQFF.

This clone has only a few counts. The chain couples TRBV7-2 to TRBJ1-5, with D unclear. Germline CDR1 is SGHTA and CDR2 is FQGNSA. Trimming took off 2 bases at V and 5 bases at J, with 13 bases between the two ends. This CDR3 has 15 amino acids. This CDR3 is CASSLRFSGHQPQHF. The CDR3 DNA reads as TGTGCCAGCAGCTTAAGGTTTAGTGGGCATCAGCCCCAGCATTTT.

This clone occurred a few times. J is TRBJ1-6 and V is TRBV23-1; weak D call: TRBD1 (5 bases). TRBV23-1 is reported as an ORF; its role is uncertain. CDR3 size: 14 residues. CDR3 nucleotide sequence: TGCCCCCCAACGCTCGGGACTAGGAATTCACCCCTCCACTTT. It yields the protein CPPTLGTRNSPLHF.

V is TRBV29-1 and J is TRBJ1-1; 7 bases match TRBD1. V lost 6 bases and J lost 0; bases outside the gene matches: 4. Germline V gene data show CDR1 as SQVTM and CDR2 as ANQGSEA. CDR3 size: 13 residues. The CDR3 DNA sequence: TGCAGCGTACGGACAGGAATGAACACTGAAGCTTTCTTT. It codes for CSVRTGMNTEAFF.

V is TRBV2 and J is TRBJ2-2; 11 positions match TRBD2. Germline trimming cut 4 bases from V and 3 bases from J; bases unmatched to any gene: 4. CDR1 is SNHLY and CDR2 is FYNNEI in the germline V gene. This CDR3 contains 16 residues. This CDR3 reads CASSGGTSGYTGELFF. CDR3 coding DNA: TGTGCCAGCAGTGGTGGGACTAGCGGATACACCGGGGAGCTGTTTTTT.

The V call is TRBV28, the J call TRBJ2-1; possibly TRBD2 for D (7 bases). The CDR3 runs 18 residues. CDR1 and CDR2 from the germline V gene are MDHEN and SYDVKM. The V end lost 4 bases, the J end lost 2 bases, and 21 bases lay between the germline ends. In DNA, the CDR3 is TGTGCCAGCAGTTCTCCGAGTGGGGGCGGGAGCGCCTACAATGAGCAGTTCTTC. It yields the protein CASSSPSGGGSAYNEQFF.

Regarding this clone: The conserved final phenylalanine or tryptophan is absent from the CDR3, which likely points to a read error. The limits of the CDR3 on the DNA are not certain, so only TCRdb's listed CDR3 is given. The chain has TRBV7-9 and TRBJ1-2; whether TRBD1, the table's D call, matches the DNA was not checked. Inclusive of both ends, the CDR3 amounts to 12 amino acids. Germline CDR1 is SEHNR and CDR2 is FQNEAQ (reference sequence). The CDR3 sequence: CSSSLPGQGPVL.

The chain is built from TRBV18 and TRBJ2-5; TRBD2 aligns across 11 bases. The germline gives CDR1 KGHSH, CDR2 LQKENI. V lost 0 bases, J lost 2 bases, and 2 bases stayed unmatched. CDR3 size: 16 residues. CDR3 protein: CASSPPLAGEQETQYF. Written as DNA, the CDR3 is TGTGCCAGCTCACCACCACTAGCGGGGGAACAAGAGACCCAGTACTTC.

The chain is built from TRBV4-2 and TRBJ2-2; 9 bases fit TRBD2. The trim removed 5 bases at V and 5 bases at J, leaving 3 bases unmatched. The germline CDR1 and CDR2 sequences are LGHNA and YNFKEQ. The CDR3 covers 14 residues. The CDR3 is CASSAGGATGELFF. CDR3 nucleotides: TGTGCCAGCAGCGCGGGAGGGGCTACCGGGGAGCTGTTTTTT.

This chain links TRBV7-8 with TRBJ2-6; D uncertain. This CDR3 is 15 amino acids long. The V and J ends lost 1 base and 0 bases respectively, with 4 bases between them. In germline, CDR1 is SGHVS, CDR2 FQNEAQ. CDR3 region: CASSLDNSGANVLTF. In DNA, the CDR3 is TGTGCCAGCAGCTTAGACAACTCTGGGGCCAACGTCCTGACTTTC.

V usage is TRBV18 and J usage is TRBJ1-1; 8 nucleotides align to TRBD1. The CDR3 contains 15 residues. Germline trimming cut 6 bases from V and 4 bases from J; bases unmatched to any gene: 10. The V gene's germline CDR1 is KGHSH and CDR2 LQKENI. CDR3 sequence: CASSLNQGAGTEAFF. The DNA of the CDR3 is TGTGCCAGCTCTCTAAACCAGGGGGCGGGCACTGAAGCTTTCTTT. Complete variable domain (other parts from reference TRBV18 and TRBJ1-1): NAGVMQNPRHLVRRRGQEARLRCSPMKGHSHVYWYRQLPEEGLKFMVYLQKENIIDESGMPKERFSAEFPKEGPSILRIQQVVRGDSAAYFCASSLNQGAGTEAFFGQGTRLTVV.

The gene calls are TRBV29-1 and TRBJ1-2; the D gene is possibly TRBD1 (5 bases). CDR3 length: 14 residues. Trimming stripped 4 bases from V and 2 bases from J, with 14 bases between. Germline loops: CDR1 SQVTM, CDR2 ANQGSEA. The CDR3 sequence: CSVVGRAGNYGYTF. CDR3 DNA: TGCAGCGTTGTGGGGAGGGCAGGGAACTATGGCTACACCTTC.

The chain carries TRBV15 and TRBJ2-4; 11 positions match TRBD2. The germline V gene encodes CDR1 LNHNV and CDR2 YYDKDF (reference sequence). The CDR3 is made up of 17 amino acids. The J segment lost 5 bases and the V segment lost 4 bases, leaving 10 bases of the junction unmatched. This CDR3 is CATSTRLAGLGQNIQYF. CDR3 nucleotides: TGTGCCACCAGCACTAGACTAGCGGGACTAGGGCAAAACATTCAGTACTTC.

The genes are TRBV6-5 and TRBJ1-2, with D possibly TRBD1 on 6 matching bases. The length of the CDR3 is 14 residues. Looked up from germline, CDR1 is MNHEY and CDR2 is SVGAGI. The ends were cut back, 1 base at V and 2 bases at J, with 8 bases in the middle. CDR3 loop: CASSYWQGNYGYTF. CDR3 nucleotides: TGTGCCAGCAGTTACTGGCAGGGGAACTATGGCTACACCTTC.